The rows below give T cell receptor beta chains drawn from one sample of a study of human T cells and chemical hapten exposure. TCRdb recomputed calls from the RACE reads with MiXCR, one row per CDR3 protein. The sample lists roughly 92,000 distinct CDR3 sequences; roughly 11% were seen once. The sequences come from whole blood, collected in connection with sensitization to the hapten diphenylcyclopropenone (DPC). The source is a woman aged 40-49 years with alopecia areata. Some clones in this sample may be carry-over from other donors' samples. CDR3s include the opening cysteine and the closing phenylalanine or tryptophan. Each record gives: clone size, J gene, V gene, D gene, CDR3 protein, CDR3 DNA. A D gene is named only where the DNA matches it firmly. Size is omitted from some rows. Given values are once, few, many or a class for expanded clones.

size: many; J: TRBJ2-5; V: TRBV7-3; D: TRBD2; CDR3: CASSQGASGGAQETQYF; DNA: TGTGCCAGCAGCCAAGGGGCTAGCGGGGGGGCCCAAGAGACCCAGTACTTC
size: many; J: TRBJ1-1; V: TRBV29-1; D: .; CDR3: CSSVEGHLNTEAFF; DNA: TGCAGCTCTGTGGAAGGACATCTGAACACTGAAGCTTTCTTT
size: many; J: TRBJ2-1; V: TRBV20-1; D: .; CDR3: CSAGGLFEQFF; DNA: TGCAGTGCTGGAGGGCTTTTCGAGCAGTTCTTC
size: few; J: TRBJ2-3; V: TRBV7-9; D: TRBD2; CDR3: CASSLGTSGVGGTQYF; DNA: TGTGCCAGCAGCTTAGGAACTAGCGGGGTTGGAGGTACGCAGTATTTT
size: many; J: TRBJ2-2; V: TRBV9; D: .; CDR3: CASSLGRDLSTGELFF; DNA: TGTGCCAGCAGCCTCGGACGAGATTTGTCCACCGGGGAGCTGTTTTTT
size: .; J: TRBJ2-5; V: TRBV29-1; D: .; CDR3: CSVGQYQETQYF; DNA: TGCAGCGTTGGACAGTACCAAGAGACCCAGTACTTC
size: .; J: TRBJ2-1; V: TRBV28; D: .; CDR3: CASSSPTDSYNEQFF; DNA: TGTGCCAGCAGTTCCCCGACAGATTCCTACAATGAGCAGTTCTTC
size: few; J: TRBJ2-7; V: TRBV12-3/TRBV12-4; D: TRBD1; CDR3: CASSRRGQAVSYEQYF; DNA: TGTGCCAGCAGCCGTAGAGGACAGGCCGTTTCCTACGAGCAGTACTTC
size: many; J: TRBJ2-3; V: TRBV7-2; D: .; CDR3: CASSTRRDTDTQYF; DNA: TGTGCCAGCAGCACGCGACGGGACACAGATACGCAGTATTTT
size: many; J: TRBJ2-7; V: TRBV28; D: .; CDR3: CASSLGVKQSYEQYF; DNA: TGTGCCAGCAGTTTAGGGGTCAAGCAATCCTACGAGCAGTACTTC
size: few; J: TRBJ2-6; V: TRBV30; D: .; CDR3: CAGGTGANVLTF; DNA: TGTGCCGGAGGGACAGGGGCCAACGTCCTGACTTTC
size: few; J: TRBJ1-1; V: TRBV14; D: .; CDR3: CASSQDRGRSTEAFF; DNA: TGTGCCAGCAGCCAAGATCGGGGGCGTTCGACTGAAGCTTTCTTT
size: many; J: TRBJ2-3; V: TRBV2; D: .; CDR3: CASSAGIRTDTQYF; DNA: TGTGCCAGCAGCGCGGGCATTCGAACAGATACGCAGTATTTT
size: .; J: TRBJ1-1; V: TRBV10-3; D: .; CDR3: CAISAADTEAFF; DNA: TGTGCCATCAGCGCGGCGGACACTGAAGCTTTCTTT
size: many; J: TRBJ2-7; V: TRBV7-9; D: .; CDR3: CASTRGYEQYF; DNA: TGTGCCAGCACCCGGGGTTACGAGCAGTACTTC
size: .; J: TRBJ2-7; V: TRBV28; D: TRBD2; CDR3: CASSPRGRAYEQYF; DNA: TGTGCCAGCAGTCCCAGAGGGAGGGCCTACGAGCAGTACTTC
size: few; J: TRBJ1-1; V: TRBV30; D: .; CDR3: CAWAQGRNAEAFF; DNA: TGTGCCTGGGCCCAGGGGAGGAACGCTGAAGCTTTCTTT
size: .; J: TRBJ2-5; V: TRBV5-5; D: TRBD1; CDR3: CASSSTGVETQYF; DNA: TGTGCCAGCAGCTCCACAGGGGTAGAGACCCAGTACTTC
size: .; J: TRBJ2-5; V: TRBV29-1; D: .; CDR3: CSVGRSQETQYF; DNA: TGCAGCGTTGGGCGATCGCAAGAGACCCAGTACTTC
size: many; J: TRBJ2-6; V: TRBV29-1; D: .; CDR3: CSVSGSGSGANVLTF; DNA: TGCAGCGTTTCGGGTAGTGGTTCTGGGGCCAACGTCCTGACTTTC
size: many; J: TRBJ1-6; V: TRBV14; D: .; CDR3: CASSQGRGRTLHF; DNA: TGTGCCAGCAGCCAAGGACGAGGGCGAACCCTCCACTTT
size: many; J: TRBJ2-2; V: TRBV7-2; D: TRBD2; CDR3: CASRPGGPVVGELFF; DNA: TGTGCCAGCAGACCGGGGGGTCCAGTCGTCGGGGAGCTGTTTTTT
size: few; J: TRBJ1-5; V: TRBV27; D: .; CDR3: CASSLMRDQPQHF; DNA: TGTGCCAGCAGTTTAATGCGTGATCAGCCCCAGCATTTT
size: many; J: TRBJ1-5; V: TRBV10-3; D: TRBD1; CDR3: CATADRADGPQHF; DNA: TGTGCCACGGCGGACAGGGCCGATGGGCCCCAGCATTTT
size: .; J: TRBJ2-7; V: TRBV4-2; D: .; CDR3: CASSQAGDSYEQYF; DNA: TGTGCCAGCAGCCAAGCCGGGGACTCCTACGAGCAGTACTTC
size: many; J: TRBJ1-2; V: TRBV29-1; D: TRBD1; CDR3: CSVTWTGGYGYTF; DNA: TGCAGCGTAACTTGGACAGGTGGCTATGGCTACACCTTC
size: .; J: TRBJ1-3; V: TRBV6-6; D: .; CDR3: CASTRGGTGNTIYF; DNA: TGTGCCAGCACCCGGGGCGGAACTGGAAACACCATATATTTT
size: many; J: TRBJ2-3; V: TRBV7-6; D: TRBD1; CDR3: CASSLSTGQTTDTQYF; DNA: TGTGCCAGCAGCCTTAGTACGGGACAGACCACAGATACGCAGTATTTT
size: few; J: TRBJ2-6; V: TRBV27; D: .; CDR3: CASSLTGGANVLTF; DNA: TGTGCCAGCAGCCTTACAGGGGGGGCCAACGTCCTGACTTTC
size: many; J: TRBJ2-1; V: TRBV12-3/TRBV12-4; D: .; CDR3: CASSLGGNEQFF; DNA: TGTGCCAGCAGTTTGGGGGGCAATGAGCAGTTCTTC
size: .; J: TRBJ1-1; V: TRBV6-2/TRBV6-3; D: .; CDR3: CASSYSRRDLNTEAFF; DNA: TGTGCCAGCAGTTACTCCCGGAGGGATTTGAACACTGAAGCTTTCTTT
size: many; J: TRBJ2-3; V: TRBV18; D: .; CDR3: CASSPVGTDTQYF; DNA: TGTGCCAGCTCACCAGTGGGAACAGATACGCAGTATTTT
size: many; J: TRBJ2-3; V: TRBV25-1; D: .; CDR3: CASSQLLAGGTDTQYF; DNA: TGTGCCAGCAGCCAACTCCTAGCAGGGGGCACAGATACGCAGTATTTT
size: .; J: TRBJ2-2; V: TRBV4-2; D: .; CDR3: CASSQDRGPGELFF; DNA: TGTGCCAGCAGCCAAGATCGGGGGCCCGGGGAGCTGTTTTTT
size: few; J: TRBJ1-1; V: TRBV3-1; D: .; CDR3: CASSQNLATEAFF; DNA: TGTGCCAGCAGCCAAAATCTCGCCACTGAAGCTTTCTTT
size: many; J: TRBJ1-1; V: TRBV11-2; D: .; CDR3: CASSDSPGNNTEAFF; DNA: TGTGCCAGCAGCGACAGTCCTGGGAATAACACTGAAGCTTTCTTT
size: few; J: TRBJ2-5; V: TRBV29-1; D: TRBD2; CDR3: CSVETSGRVGETQYF; DNA: TGCAGCGTTGAGACTAGCGGGAGAGTAGGAGAGACCCAGTACTTC
size: many; J: TRBJ2-5; V: TRBV4-3; D: .; CDR3: CASSQEGGWRIQETQYF; DNA: TGCGCCAGCAGCCAAGAAGGTGGGTGGAGAATCCAAGAGACCCAGTACTTC
size: many; J: TRBJ2-5; V: TRBV5-1; D: .; CDR3: CASSLGSTEETQYF; DNA: TGCGCCAGCAGCTTGGGGTCGACCGAAGAGACCCAGTACTTC
size: .; J: TRBJ2-3; V: TRBV11-2; D: .; CDR3: CASLRSGTDTQYF; DNA: TGTGCCAGCCTAAGGTCGGGCACAGATACGCAGTATTTT
size: many; J: TRBJ1-6; V: TRBV14; D: .; CDR3: CASSQEVPSSALHF; DNA: TGTGCCAGCAGCCAAGAAGTACCGAGTTCGGCCCTCCACTTT
size: many; J: TRBJ2-5; V: TRBV5-6; D: TRBD2; CDR3: CASSLWSSGGQETQYF; DNA: TGTGCCAGCAGCCTATGGTCTAGCGGGGGCCAAGAGACCCAGTACTTC
size: many; J: TRBJ2-7; V: TRBV28; D: .; CDR3: CASSLGGGRGEQYF; DNA: TGTGCCAGCAGTTTAGGAGGGGGCCGCGGCGAGCAGTACTTC
size: many; J: TRBJ1-4; V: TRBV7-9; D: TRBD1; CDR3: CASSSGQMNEKLFF; DNA: TGTGCCAGCAGCTCGGGACAGATGAATGAAAAACTGTTTTTT
size: many; J: TRBJ2-7; V: TRBV6-5; D: TRBD1; CDR3: CASRRQGFKFYEQYF; DNA: TGTGCCAGCAGAAGACAGGGTTTCAAATTCTACGAGCAGTACTTC
size: few; J: TRBJ2-2; V: TRBV12-3/TRBV12-4; D: TRBD1; CDR3: CASSSQGAFGELFF; DNA: TGTGCCAGCAGCTCCCAGGGGGCCTTTGGGGAGCTGTTTTTT
size: many; J: TRBJ2-5; V: TRBV6-2/TRBV6-3; D: TRBD1; CDR3: CASSYAVRDRHETQYF; DNA: TGTGCCAGCAGTTATGCTGTCCGGGACAGGCATGAGACCCAGTACTTC
size: few; J: TRBJ1-1; V: TRBV20-1; D: TRBD1; CDR3: CSAPRRGLPEAFF; DNA: TGCAGTGCTCCCCGCAGGGGGCTCCCTGAAGCTTTCTTT
size: many; J: TRBJ2-1; V: TRBV7-9; D: .; CDR3: CASSLENDHNEQFF; DNA: TGTGCCAGCAGCTTAGAGAATGACCACAATGAGCAGTTCTTC
size: few; J: TRBJ1-5; V: TRBV7-9; D: .; CDR3: CASSLSGLNQPQHF; DNA: TGTGCCAGCAGCTTATCAGGGTTGAATCAGCCCCAGCATTTT
size: .; J: TRBJ2-1; V: TRBV10-2; D: .; CDR3: CASSPSSGTSYNEQFF; DNA: TGCGCCAGCAGTCCCTCCTCGGGGACCTCCTACAATGAGCAGTTCTTC
size: many; J: TRBJ1-2; V: TRBV3-1; D: .; CDR3: CASSRDPNYGYTF; DNA: TGTGCCAGCAGCCGCGACCCCAACTATGGCTACACCTTC
size: many; J: TRBJ2-3; V: TRBV20-1; D: TRBD2; CDR3: CSARGPTGTSGHTDTQYF; DNA: TGCAGTGCTAGAGGACCAACAGGGACTAGCGGGCACACAGATACGCAGTATTTT
size: few; J: TRBJ1-2; V: TRBV6-6; D: TRBD1; CDR3: CASSFLRQGGEGYTF; DNA: TGTGCCAGCAGTTTCCTGCGACAGGGAGGAGAAGGCTACACCTTC
size: many; J: TRBJ2-1; V: TRBV20-1; D: TRBD2; CDR3: CSARGLAGENQFF; DNA: TGCAGTGCTCGGGGACTAGCGGGAGAAAACCAGTTCTTC